This T cell receptor (beta chain) is drawn from a study of shared clonotypes between healthy human individuals. This table comes from immunoSEQ multiplex PCR, and its TCRdb copy is limited to in-frame clones, with some not included. Of about 96,000 clones in the sample, approximately 44% are singletons; the top ten hold around 15%. This CDR3 is built from 16 residues. Germline V gene sequence: CDR1 MGHRA, CDR2 YSYEKL. V was pared by 1 base and J by 6 bases, with 18 bases between. The sequenced material came from PBMCs. The TCR comes from a woman aged 40 to 50 in good health. Some clones in this sample may be carry-over from other donors' samples. This sequence joins TRBV4-1 and TRBJ1-2; possible D gene TRBD1, 5 bases. The CDR3 DNA is TGCGCCAGCAGCCAAGTTGGGAGGGGCGTAAACGATGGCTACACCTTC. This codes for CASSQVGRGVNDGYTF.